The clone carrying this T cell receptor (beta chain) has ten or more counts. Antigen specificity is unknown. Germline V gene data show CDR1 as SGHRS and CDR2 as YFSETQ. Trimming stripped 0 bases from V and 7 bases from J, with 17 bases between. This CDR3 has 16 amino acids. The sample originates from a study of T-cell reconstitution after alpha-beta-depleted transplantation in children. Study-wide results and caveats: In some patients, recipient T cells and intrathymic progenitors surviving conditioning explained high day-60 diversity. It was reported that alpha-beta T cells came from several hundred expanded graft clones (about two months after transplant). When one year had passed after transplant, most T-cell counts and diversity came from newly produced T cells.

Researchers prepared the TCRbeta library using unique molecular identifiers, the study reports. MiXCR, run by TCRdb on the PCR reads, gives a single entry per CDR3 protein. The sample includes a few hundred thousand distinct CDR3 sequences, approximately 10% of them seen just once. This material consisted of PBMCs, taken before TCRalphabeta/CD19-depleted stem cell transplant. J is TRBJ2-1 and V is TRBV5-1; D gene uncertain. This receptor was taken from a child in the first two years of life with acute myeloid leukemia, due to receive a stem cell transplant. The CDR3 DNA is TGCGCCAGCAGCTTGGCGTCTGGGTTTACGTCTAATGAGCAGTTCTTC. Translated: CASSLASGFTSNEQFF.